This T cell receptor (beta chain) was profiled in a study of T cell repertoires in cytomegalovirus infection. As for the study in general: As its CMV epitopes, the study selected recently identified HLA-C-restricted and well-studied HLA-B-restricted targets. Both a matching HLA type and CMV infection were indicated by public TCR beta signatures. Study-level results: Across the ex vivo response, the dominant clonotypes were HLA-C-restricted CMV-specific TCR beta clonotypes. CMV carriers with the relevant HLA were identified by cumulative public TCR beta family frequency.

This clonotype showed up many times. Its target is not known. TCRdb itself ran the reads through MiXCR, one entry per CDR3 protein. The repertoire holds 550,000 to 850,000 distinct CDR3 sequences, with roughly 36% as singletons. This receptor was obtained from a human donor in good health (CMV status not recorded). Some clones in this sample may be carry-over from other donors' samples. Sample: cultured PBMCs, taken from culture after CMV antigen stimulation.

The CDR3 nucleotides read TGTGCCAGCAGCTCCCTATCGGGAGAGGAGACCCAGTACTTC. Amino acids: CASSSLSGEETQYF. The genes are TRBV7-8 and TRBJ2-5, with D tentatively TRBD2 (6 bases). This CDR3 contains 14 residues. V was shortened by 4 bases and J by 5 bases, with 14 bases between the two germline ends. The germline gives CDR1 SGHVS, CDR2 FQNEAQ.